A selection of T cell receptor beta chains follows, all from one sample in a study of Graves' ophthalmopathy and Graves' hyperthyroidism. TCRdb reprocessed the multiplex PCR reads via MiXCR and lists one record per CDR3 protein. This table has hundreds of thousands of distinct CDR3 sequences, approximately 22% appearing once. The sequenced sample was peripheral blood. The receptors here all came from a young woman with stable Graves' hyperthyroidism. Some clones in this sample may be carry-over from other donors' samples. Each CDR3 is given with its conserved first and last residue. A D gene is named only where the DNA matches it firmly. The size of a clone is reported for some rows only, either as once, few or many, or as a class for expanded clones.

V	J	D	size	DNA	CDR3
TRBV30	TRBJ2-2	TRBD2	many	TGTGCCTGGAGTCCACTAGCGGCGAACACCGGGGAGCTGTTTTTT	CAWSPLAANTGELFF
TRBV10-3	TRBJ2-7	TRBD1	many	TGTGCCATCAGTGAAAACGCCGGGACGCAGGGGGACGAGCAGTACTTC	CAISENAGTQGDEQYF
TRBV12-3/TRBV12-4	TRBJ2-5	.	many	TGTGCCAGCAGTTTCATGCTGGAGGAGACCCAGTACTTC	CASSFMLEETQYF
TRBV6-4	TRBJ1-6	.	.	TGTGCCAGCAGTGACTCGGGGAATTCACCCCTCCACTTT	CASSDSGNSPLHF
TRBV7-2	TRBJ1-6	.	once	TGTGCCAGCAGCTTATCGGGGAATAATTCACCCCTCCACTTT	CASSLSGNNSPLHF
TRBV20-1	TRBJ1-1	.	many	TGCAGTGCTAGAGATCAGGCAGGTTACACTGAAGCTTTCTTT	CSARDQAGYTEAFF
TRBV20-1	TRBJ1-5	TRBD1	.	TGCAGTGTAGGACAGGGAAATAGCAATCAGCCCCAGCATTTT	CSVGQGNSNQPQHF
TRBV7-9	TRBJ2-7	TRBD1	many	TGTGCCAGCAGCTTAGATGGGGACAGCTCTCCCTACGAGCAGTACTTC	CASSLDGDSSPYEQYF
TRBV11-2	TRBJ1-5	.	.	TGTGCCAGCAGCTTGGGCAGGGAGCTGCCGCAGCCCCAGCATTTT	CASSLGRELPQPQHF
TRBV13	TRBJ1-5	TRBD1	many	TGTGCCAGCAGCCATTCGGAGACAGGGGGGACTCAGCCCCAGCATTTT	CASSHSETGGTQPQHF
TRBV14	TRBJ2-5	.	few	TGTGCCAGCAGCCAAAAAATCCGCACAGGGTGGGCAGAGACCCAGTACTTC	CASSQKIRTGWAETQYF
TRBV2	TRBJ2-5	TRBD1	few	TGTGCCAGCAGTGAAGCGACAGGGTTAGAGACCCAGTACTTC	CASSEATGLETQYF
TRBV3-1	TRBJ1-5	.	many	TGTGCCAGCAGCCAGATTAGCAATCAGCCCCAGCATTTT	CASSQISNQPQHF
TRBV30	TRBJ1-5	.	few	.	CAWSVGAGIQPQRF
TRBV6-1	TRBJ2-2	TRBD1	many	TGTGCCAGCAGTGGGCAGGGGGTTAACACCGGGGAGCTGTTTTTT	CASSGQGVNTGELFF
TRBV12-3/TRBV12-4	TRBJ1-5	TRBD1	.	TGTGCCAGCAGTAAGGACAGGGTTGACCAGCCCCAGCATTTT	CASSKDRVDQPQHF